The TCR beta chain described here comes from a study of cytomegalovirus exposure and HLA in healthy donors. Overall study results and limits: Within an earlier analysis, most TCR beta V segments proved productive either about 87% or about 30% of the time. Later genetic work tied a missense DCLRE1C variant to beta-chain V and J trimming.

The ends lost 4 bases at V and 3 bases at J; junction bases unmatched: 8. This CDR3 has 15 amino acids. Germline V lookup: CDR1 SGHDT, CDR2 YYEEEE. As concerns this clone: Its antigen is undetermined.

The PCR had 60 Vbeta and 13 Jbeta primers. Original data processing: Later, an analysis found 65 million to 85 million unique TCR beta chains, and 10 million to 11 million of these were shared. TCRdb keeps only in-frame clones here, not all; method: immunoSEQ multiplex PCR. Clone size and the V and J calls come from that table; the DNA yielded D and trimming. The table records roughly 130,000 clones, 80% of them present only once. J is TRBJ2-3 and V is TRBV5-6; 7 bases are shared with TRBD2. The sequence was obtained from a male donor in good health and CMV-seronegative. The sample taken for sequencing was PBMCs. DNA for the CDR3: TGTGCCAGCAGCGGGAGGGCGGGACCTACAGATACGCAGTATTTT. Translated, it gives CASSGRAGPTDTQYF.